These 26 T cell receptor beta chains came from one sample sequenced in a study of blood T cell repertoires in COVID-19 (dated by TCRdb to 2018 to 2021). Libraries were built with the immunoSEQ multiplex PCR assay. Held by TCRdb, this immuneACCESS table contains in-frame sequences only and omits some clones. Under half of the omission traces to an unresolved V gene where checked; the cause of the rest is unknown. Recorded for this sample are 250,000 or so clones; roughly nine tenths of them occurred a single time. The top ten hold 6.2% of the sample. Input material: peripheral blood. The receptors come from a man between 60 and 75 years old with acute or convalescent COVID-19.

J is TRBJ2-3 and V is TRBV27, with 9 bases aligning to TRBD1. This CDR3 is 18 amino acids long. Germline values: CDR1 MNHEY, CDR2 SMNVEV (reference sequence). V gave up 5 bases and J gave up 5 bases; unmatched junction bases: 17. Here the CDR3 reads CASSPLFPGTGLEDTQYF. In DNA, the CDR3 is TGTGCCAGCAGTCCCCTCTTCCCCGGGACAGGGCTAGAAGATACGCAGTATTTT.

J is TRBJ2-7 and V is TRBV25-1, with 9 bases that match TRBD1. The CDR3 totals 14 residues. After removal of 5 bases from V and 6 bases from J, the junction contained 8 bases not matched to a gene. Germline V gene data show CDR1 as MGHDK and CDR2 as SYGVNS. The CDR3, as DNA: TGTGCCAGCAGTTCCCGGACAGGGGAAGGCGAGCAGTACTTC. This gives the protein CASSSRTGEGEQYF.

For this clone: The junction differs from germline at one of its ends, possibly a read error. The V gene is TRBV12-3 or TRBV12-4, the J gene TRBJ1-3; unclear D gene. This CDR3 spans 11 amino acids. CDR3 DNA sequence: TGTGCCAGCAGTTTAGCGCAGGCCCGCCTTTTT. Its protein is CASSLAQARLF.

This chain joins TRBV12-5 and TRBJ2-7; 7 nucleotides line up with TRBD1. Germline-derived CDR1 and CDR2 are LGHNT and FRNRAP. The CDR3 covers 18 residues. Trimming removed 0 bases from V and 3 bases from J; junction bases left unmatched: 14. Here the CDR3 reads CASGLVRTTGEAIYEQYF. The CDR3, as DNA: TGTGCTAGTGGTTTGGTACGAACTACAGGGGAAGCCATCTACGAGCAGTACTTC.

This clone was seen a handful of times. The V gene is TRBV10-3, the J gene TRBJ2-6; 9 nucleotides agree with TRBD1. The CDR3 has 17 residues. V lost 7 bases and J lost 0; bases outside the gene matches: 7. Looked up from germline, CDR1 is ENHRY and CDR2 is SYGVKD. CDR3 residues: CAITDRGEPSGANVLTF. CDR3 DNA: TGTGCCATCACCGACAGGGGGGAACCCTCTGGGGCCAACGTCCTGACTTTC.

The chain carries TRBV5-4 and TRBJ1-1; tentative D call: TRBD1 (6 bases). Germline-derived CDR1 and CDR2 are SGHNT and YYREEE (reference sequence). Trimming cost V 3 bases and J 1 base, with 13 bases left between them. CDR3 length: 15 amino acids. The CDR3 sequence is CASSWATGENTEAFF. CDR3 nucleotide sequence: TGTGCCAGCAGCTGGGCGACAGGCGAGAACACTGAAGCTTTCTTT.

The V gene is TRBV6-2 or TRBV6-3, the J gene TRBJ2-7, with D maybe TRBD1 (6 bases). CDR3 length: 15 amino acids. The V end lost 4 bases, the J end lost 3 bases, and 16 bases lay between the germline ends. CDR1 is MNHEY and CDR2 is SVGEGT in the germline V gene. The CDR3 is CASSSDYRVSYEQYF. The DNA of the CDR3 is TGTGCCAGCAGTTCCGACTACAGGGTCAGCTACGAGCAGTACTTC.

The chain employs TRBV19 and TRBJ2-1, with TRBD1 identical over 8 bases. The junction had 8 bases not matched to a gene; V was cut back by 4 bases and J by 3 bases. Germline CDR1 LNHDA, CDR2 SQIVND (reference sequence). CDR3 length equals 16 residues. The CDR3 reads CASSKQGAELYNEQFF. For the CDR3, the DNA is TGTGCCAGTAGTAAGCAGGGGGCTGAGCTCTACAATGAGCAGTTCTTC. Filled out from reference TRBV19 and TRBJ2-1, the complete variable domain reads DGGITQSPKYLFRKEGQNVTLSCEQNLNHDAMYWYRQDPGQGLRLIYYSQIVNDFQKGDIAEGYSVSREKKESFPLTVTSAQKNPTAFYLCASSKQGAELYNEQFFGPGTRLTVL.

The CDR3, as DNA: TGCGCCAGCACAGGGGGGATGAGCTCCTACGAGCAGTACTTC. Translating gives CASTGGMSSYEQYF. This chain connects TRBV5-1 to TRBJ2-7, with D perhaps matching TRBD1 (7 bases). CDR1 SGHRS and CDR2 YFSETQ come from the germline V gene. The length of the CDR3 is 14 residues. Trimming left V 6 bases short and J 0 bases short, with 13 bases between.

A few counts support this clone. V and J are TRBV27 and TRBJ1-2; no reliable D call. Germline assignment: CDR1 MNHEY and CDR2 SMNVEV (reference sequence). The CDR3 contains 14 residues. The V end lost 2 bases, the J end lost 2 bases, and 9 bases lay between the germline ends. The CDR3 DNA reads as TGTGCCAGCAGTTTAGCCCGGCGGAACTATGGCTACACCTTC. Translation: CASSLARRNYGYTF.

The CDR3 loop reads CAWSLGHSANTIYF. CDR3 in DNA: TGTGCCTGGAGCCTGGGACATAGTGCAAACACCATATATTTT. The genes are TRBV30 and TRBJ1-3; the D gene is possibly TRBD1 (6 bases). Germline CDR1 reads GTSNPN; CDR2 reads SVGIG (reference sequence). This CDR3 has 14 amino acids. The V and J ends lost 3 bases and 6 bases respectively, with 15 bases between them.

The chain uses TRBV10-3 and TRBJ1-2; the match to TRBD1 covers 8 bases. V trimming: 6 bases; J trimming: 0 bases; junction bases outside the gene matches: 24. Germline V gene lookup returns CDR1 ENHRY and CDR2 SYGVKD. CDR3 length: 21 amino acids. This CDR3 is CAISARGGALNDRGPNYGYTF. The CDR3 DNA sequence: TGTGCCATCAGCGCCAGGGGTGGGGCCTTGAACGACAGGGGCCCTAACTATGGCTACACCTTC.

The CDR3 loop reads CASSYGGQRNYGYTF. The CDR3 bases are TGTGCCAGCAGTTATGGGGGACAGCGTAACTATGGCTACACCTTC. The chain has TRBV6-6 and TRBJ1-2; 7 bases align to TRBD1. CDR1 and CDR2 from the germline V gene are MNHNY and SVGAGI (reference sequence). V lost 3 bases and J lost 1; bases outside the gene matches: 5. The CDR3 is 15 amino acids.

The V and J genes are TRBV19 and TRBJ2-7; D remains ambiguous. The V gene lost 8 bases and the J gene lost 4 bases, with 24 bases spanning the gap. CDR3 length equals 16 residues. Germline V gene lookup returns CDR1 LNHDA and CDR2 SQIVND (reference sequence). The CDR3 is CASLLRRQESAYEQYF. Written as DNA, the CDR3 is TGTGCCAGTCTGTTGCGGCGCCAAGAATCAGCATACGAGCAGTACTTC.

The rearrangement links TRBV24-1 to TRBJ2-3; D remains ambiguous. V was pared by 0 bases and J by 1 base, with 7 bases between. From germline, CDR1 is KGHDR and CDR2 SFDVKD. This CDR3 spans 15 amino acids. The CDR3 region is CATSDLYRGTDTQYF. The DNA of the CDR3 is TGTGCCACCAGTGATTTGTATCGGGGCACAGATACGCAGTATTTT.

V gene TRBV3-1 (or the pseudogene TRBV3-2) combines with J gene TRBJ2-7; 9 bases fit TRBD1. CDR1 and CDR2 (germline): LGHDT, YNNKEL (reference sequence). The CDR3 runs 14 residues. Trimming cost V 4 bases and J 2 bases; bases outside gene matches: 3. CDR3 amino acids: CASSLDRGPYEQYF. The CDR3 region has the DNA TGTGCCAGCAGCCTGGACAGGGGACCCTACGAGCAGTACTTC.

The chain employs TRBV27 and TRBJ2-7; 11 bases align to TRBD1. The length of the CDR3 is 15 residues. Per germline, CDR1 MNHEY and CDR2 SMNVEV (reference sequence). J was trimmed by 7 bases and V by 5 bases; bases with no gene match: 10. CDR3 loop: CASSPRDRGTREQYF. As DNA, the CDR3 is TGTGCCAGCAGTCCCCGGGACAGGGGGACAAGGGAGCAGTACTTC.

This chain links TRBV11-2 with TRBJ2-1, with a weak D call TRBD2 (5 bases). This CDR3 spans 15 amino acids. In germline, CDR1 is SGHAT, CDR2 FQNNGV. The germline V and J ends were trimmed by 0 bases and 4 bases, with 10 bases remaining between them. DNA of the CDR3: TGTGCCAGCAGCTTAGAGGGTGGGGAGTACAATGAGCAGTTCTTC. Translating it yields CASSLEGGEYNEQFF.

The chain has TRBV19 and TRBJ2-7, with TRBD2 matching 7 bases. The length of the CDR3 is 16 residues. CDR1 is LNHDA and CDR2 is SQIVND in the germline V gene (reference sequence). Trimming cost V 10 bases and J 5 bases; bases outside gene matches: 20. CDR3 sequence: CATTGKGGSQEDEQYF. The CDR3 DNA sequence: TGTGCCACTACAGGAAAGGGCGGGAGCCAGGAGGACGAGCAGTACTTC.

The chain couples TRBV29-1 to TRBJ2-3; the match to TRBD2 covers 9 bases. Germline values: CDR1 SQVTM, CDR2 ANQGSEA. With 2 bases clipped from V and 1 base from J, the junction kept 1 base outside the gene matches. The CDR3 extends over 14 amino acids. As DNA, the CDR3 is TGCAGCGTTGAACTAGCGGGGCGCACAGATACGCAGTATTTT. Amino acids: CSVELAGRTDTQYF.

The chain carries TRBV7-2 and TRBJ1-5; D ambiguous. The CDR3 loop spans 14 amino acids. V lost 5 bases and J 7 bases, leaving 15 bases between the germline ends. Germline V gene data show CDR1 as SGHTA and CDR2 as FQGNSA. The CDR3 spells CASSRDGSAQPQHF. The DNA of the CDR3 is TGTGCCAGCAGCCGTGATGGGAGCGCGCAGCCCCAGCATTTT.

The chain uses TRBV28 and TRBJ1-5, with D possibly being TRBD1 (5 bases). V dropped 6 bases and J dropped 6 bases, with 12 bases sitting between them. The CDR3 has 13 amino acids. Germline V gene sequence: CDR1 MDHEN, CDR2 SYDVKM. In DNA, the CDR3 is TGTGCCAGCAGGGGGCCCCAGGGTCAGCCCCAGCATTTT. Translated, it gives CASRGPQGQPQHF.

The CDR3, as DNA: TGTGCCTGGAGTTTGTCAGGACACTACGAGCAGTACTTC. This gives the protein CAWSLSGHYEQYF. The chain has TRBV30 and TRBJ2-7, with D possibly matching TRBD1 (5 bases). With 2 bases removed from V and 3 bases from J, the gap between germline ends came to 11 bases. CDR3 length: 13 amino acids. The germline V gene has CDR1 GTSNPN and CDR2 SVGIG (reference sequence).

The chain couples TRBV7-6 to TRBJ1-1; TRBD1 matches at 7 bases. The V segment lost 5 bases and the J segment 1 base; nucleotides outside the gene matches: 13. Germline assignment: CDR1 SGHVS and CDR2 FNYEAQ. The CDR3 loop spans 17 amino acids. Here the CDR3 DNA reads TGTGCCAGCAGCCTTGCCCGGGACAGATATAAGAACACTGAAGCTTTCTTT. Amino acid sequence: CASSLARDRYKNTEAFF.

This chain connects TRBV12-5 to TRBJ1-2, with TRBD1 identical over 10 bases. Trimming took 5 bases from V and 5 from J; bases not matched to a gene: 14. Germline V gene lookup returns CDR1 LGHNT and CDR2 FRNRAP. This CDR3 region has 17 residues. CDR3 amino acids: CASGAGQGSVGVYGYTF. The CDR3 region has the DNA TGTGCTAGTGGTGCGGGACAGGGGAGTGTGGGGGTTTATGGCTACACCTTC.

This chain links TRBV11-3 with TRBJ2-7; tentatively, D is TRBD1 (6 bases). V lost 5 bases to trimming and J lost 3 bases, with 14 bases between them. The CDR3 contains 14 residues. Germline values: CDR1 SGHNT, CDR2 YENEEA. The CDR3 DNA is TGTGCCAGCAGCCCCCGGGACAATGGCTACGAGCAGTACTTC. Amino acids: CASSPRDNGYEQYF.